Included here is one T cell receptor beta chain sequence, with context. Its antigen is unknown. These data come from a study of OX40 agonist ivuxolimab in advanced cancers. Overall study context: Males comprised around four fifths of the group, whose mean age was about 61 years (range about 20 to 79).

General observations from the study: Certain nonresponders likewise exhibited a low normalized T-cell clonal expansion. At 0.1 to 3.0 mg/kg, CD4+ and CD8+ blood T cells expanded clonally by week 6.

Looked up from germline, CDR1 is SQVTM and CDR2 is ANQGSEA. V shed 2 bases and J 3 bases; nucleotides not matched to a gene: 5. The CDR3 is 15 amino acids. Generated by immunoSEQ multiplex PCR, the TCRdb table keeps only in-frame clones and is missing some. Of approximately 60,000 clones in the sample, around 87% were seen once. The V call is TRBV29-1, the J call TRBJ1-1; TRBD1 aligns across 11 bases. The sample was CD4+ or CD8+ T cells sorted from blood, taken in a trial of the OX40 agonist ivuxolimab. The TCR comes from an adult with an advanced solid tumor such as melanoma, head and neck, liver or kidney cancer. The CDR3 DNA sequence: TGCAGCGTTGAATTGCCGGGACAGGGGGACACTGAAGCTTTCTTT. Amino acid sequence: CSVELPGQGDTEAFF.